This note documents a single T cell receptor (beta chain) sequence. The CDR3 has 14 residues. The germline V gene has CDR1 ENHRY and CDR2 SYGVKD. The germline V and J ends were trimmed by 5 bases and 2 bases, with 10 bases remaining between them. The recovered donors of Cohort 3 showed two negative PCRs, clearance, or symptom resolution. This record belongs to a study of blood T cell repertoires in COVID-19. As for the study in general: Sites across the United States, Italy and Spain contributed samples from acute and convalescent COVID-19. From T cells, B-cell-depleted T cells, or PBMCs came the material, which was cDNA or gDNA.

The table came from immunoSEQ multiplex PCR; TCRdb's copy has only in-frame clones and leaves some out. This table holds 150,000 to 200,000 clones, around nine tenths found once. The material sequenced was PBMCs or T cells enriched from blood (not recorded which). This TCR derives from a woman aged 18-29 years who had recovered from COVID-19. V is TRBV10-3 and J is TRBJ1-3; D is perhaps TRBD1 (6 bases). As DNA, the CDR3 is TGTGCCATCAGTACCGGGACAACTGGAAACACCATATATTTT. Amino acid sequence: CAISTGTTGNTIYF.